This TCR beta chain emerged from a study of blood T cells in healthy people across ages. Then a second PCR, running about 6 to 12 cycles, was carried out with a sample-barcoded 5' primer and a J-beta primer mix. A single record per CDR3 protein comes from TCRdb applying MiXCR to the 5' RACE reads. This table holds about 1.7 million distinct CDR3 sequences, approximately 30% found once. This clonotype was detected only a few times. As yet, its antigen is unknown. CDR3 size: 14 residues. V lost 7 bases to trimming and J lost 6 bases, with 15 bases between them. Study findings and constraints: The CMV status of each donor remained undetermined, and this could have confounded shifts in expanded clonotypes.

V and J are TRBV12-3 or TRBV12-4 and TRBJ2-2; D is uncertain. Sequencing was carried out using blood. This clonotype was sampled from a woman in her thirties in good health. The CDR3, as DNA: TGTGCCAGCACCTTGGACCCCACATCCGGGGAGCTGTTTTTT. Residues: CASTLDPTSGELFF.